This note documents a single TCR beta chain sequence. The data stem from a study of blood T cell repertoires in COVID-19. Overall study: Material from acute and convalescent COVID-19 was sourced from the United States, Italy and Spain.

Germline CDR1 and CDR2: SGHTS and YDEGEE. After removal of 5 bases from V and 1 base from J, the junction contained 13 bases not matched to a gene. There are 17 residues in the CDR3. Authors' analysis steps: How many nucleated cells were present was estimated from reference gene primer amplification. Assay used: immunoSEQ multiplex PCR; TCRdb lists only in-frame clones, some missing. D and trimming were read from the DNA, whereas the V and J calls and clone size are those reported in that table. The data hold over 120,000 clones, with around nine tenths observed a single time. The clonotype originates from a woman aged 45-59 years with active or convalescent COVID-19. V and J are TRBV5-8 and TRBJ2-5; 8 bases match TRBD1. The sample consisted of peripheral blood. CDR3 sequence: CASRFRGGTGGQETQYF. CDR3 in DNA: TGTGCCAGCAGGTTTCGAGGTGGGACAGGCGGCCAAGAGACCCAGTACTTC.